Following are 9 T cell receptor beta chains from one sample sequenced in a study of blood T cells in healthy people across ages. The use of a sample-barcoded 5' primer and a J-beta primer mix characterized a second PCR of roughly 7 to 11 cycles. TCRdb processed the 5' RACE reads anew with MiXCR; each CDR3 protein has one entry. The profile shows hundreds of thousands of distinct CDR3 sequences, 56% of them singletons. The sequencing input was blood. All receptors derive from a man aged 40-49 years in good health.

The chain links TRBV7-8 to TRBJ2-7, with D perhaps assigned TRBD1 or TRBD2 (5 bases each). CDR3 length: 15 amino acids. CDR1 and CDR2 from the germline V gene are SGHVS and FQNEAQ. V lost 3 bases and J lost 0, with 12 bases in between. CDR3 region: CASSLGPYSSYEQYF. In DNA, the CDR3 is TGTGCCAGCAGCTTGGGACCCTATAGCTCCTACGAGCAGTACTTC.

The CDR3 protein is CSVSPAGGGETQYF. CDR3 sequence (DNA): TGCAGCGTATCTCCAGCGGGAGGAGGGGAGACCCAGTACTTC. The V gene is TRBV29-1, the J gene TRBJ2-5; 9 bases match TRBD2. CDR1 is SQVTM and CDR2 is ANQGSEA in the germline V gene. The CDR3 extends over 14 amino acids. J lost 5 bases, V lost 6 bases, and 10 bases had no gene match. The full variable domain, in which reference TRBV29-1 and TRBJ2-5 provide the parts outside the CDR3, is SAVISQKPSRDICQRGTSLTIQCQVDSQVTMMFWYRQQPGQSLTLIATANQGSEATYESGFVIDKFPISRPNLTFSTLTVSNMSPEDSSIYLCSVSPAGGGETQYFGPGTRLLVL.

The V and J genes are TRBV5-5 and TRBJ1-1; D gene uncertain. Trimming took 0 bases from V and 1 from J, leaving 13 bases between them. The germline gives CDR1 SGHKS, CDR2 YYEKEE (reference sequence). This CDR3 has 16 amino acids. The DNA of the CDR3 is TGTGCCAGCAGCTTGGAGTGGGCCAGTAAGAACACTGAAGCTTTCTTT. It codes for CASSLEWASKNTEAFF.

CDR3 region: CASRLNVGGRETQYF. The CDR3 bases are TGTGCCAGCAGACTCAACGTAGGGGGCCGGGAGACCCAGTACTTC. The chain joins TRBV27 to TRBJ2-5, with 7 bases that match TRBD1. The trim removed 6 bases at V and 5 bases at J, leaving 12 bases unmatched. Germline lookup yields CDR1 MNHEY and CDR2 SMNVEV (reference sequence). CDR3 length: 15 residues.

V and J are TRBV24-1 and TRBJ2-5; D remains ambiguous. Germline V gene sequence: CDR1 KGHDR, CDR2 SFDVKD. The CDR3 consists of 16 residues. Trimming removed 0 bases at V and 0 bases at J, with 10 bases between. The CDR3 region is CATSDLPKGYQETQYF. CDR3 in DNA: TGTGCCACCAGTGATTTGCCCAAGGGATACCAAGAGACCCAGTACTTC.

The J gene is TRBJ1-1, the V gene TRBV20-1; D ambiguous. V was shortened by 2 bases and J by 11 bases, with 18 bases between the two germline ends. The CDR3 covers 13 residues. Per germline, CDR1 DFQATT and CDR2 SNEGSKA (reference sequence). DNA for the CDR3: TGCAGTGCTAGAAGGGTCGCACCCGACACCGCTTTCTTT. Translation gives CSARRVAPDTAFF.

The V and J genes are TRBV18 and TRBJ2-7; 7 bases fit TRBD1. Unmatched junction bases numbered 4, after V lost 3 bases and J lost 2 bases. CDR3 length: 14 amino acids. Germline-derived CDR1 and CDR2 are KGHSH and LQKENI. This chain's CDR3 is CASSPNRGPYEQYF. For the CDR3, the DNA is TGTGCCAGCTCACCCAACAGGGGACCCTACGAGCAGTACTTC.

V usage is TRBV6-6 and J usage is TRBJ2-1; D unresolved. The CDR3 is 12 residues long. Germline CDR1 and CDR2: MNHNY and SVGAGI (reference sequence). V lost 3 bases and J lost 8, with 8 bases in between. CDR3 in DNA: TGTGCCAGCAGTTATCTGGGTGATGAGCAGTTCTTC. It translates to CASSYLGDEQFF.

V usage is TRBV29-1 and J usage is TRBJ2-5; D is perhaps TRBD2 (7 bases). The CDR3 loop spans 14 amino acids. Trimming removed 7 bases at V and 4 bases at J, with 19 bases between. Per the germline V gene, CDR1 is SQVTM and CDR2 is ANQGSEA. CDR3 region: CSAEDWGGGETQYF. CDR3 DNA sequence: TGCAGCGCAGAAGACTGGGGGGGCGGAGAGACCCAGTACTTC.